This T cell receptor beta chain was captured by sequencing in a study of T cell responses to AZD1222 COVID-19 vaccine. Produced via immunoSEQ multiplex PCR; TCRdb's table is partial and in-frame only. The sample lists some 110,000 clones; 75% to 90% were seen once. Germline V lookup: CDR1 SGHTA, CDR2 FQGNSA. J lost 7 bases, V lost 4 bases, and 5 bases had no gene match. The CDR3 consists of 15 residues. The specimen was peripheral blood, collected on day 0 of MenACWY control vaccination. The TCR comes from an adult in good health. The chain couples TRBV7-2 to TRBJ2-1, with 12 bases matching TRBD2. This CDR3 is CASSSLAGGRNEQFF. In DNA form, the CDR3 reads TGTGCCAGCAGCTCGCTAGCGGGGGGGCGGAATGAGCAGTTCTTC.